The 12 T cell receptor beta chains below come from one sample, sequenced in a study of blood T cell repertoires in COVID-19. Profiled with immunoSEQ multiplex PCR; TCRdb holds only in-frame clones, not every one. The profile shows over 350,000 clones, 70% to 90% of them singletons. What was sequenced was PBMCs or T cells enriched from blood (not recorded which). These receptor sequences come from a woman aged 18-35 years with acute COVID-19.

As DNA, the CDR3 is TGTGCCAGCAGTCTAGCCCTTTTGGGAAACGAGCAGTACTTC. As protein: CASSLALLGNEQYF. J is TRBJ2-7 and V is TRBV27; maybe TRBD2 (5 bases). The germline V gene encodes CDR1 MNHEY and CDR2 SMNVEV (reference sequence). Trimming left V 5 bases short and J 5 bases short, with 16 bases between. The CDR3 length is 14 residues.

V is TRBV6-5 and J is TRBJ2-1, with a weak D call TRBD1 (6 bases). The CDR3 has 15 amino acids. V was clipped by 6 bases and J by 5 bases, with 17 bases between them. Germline V gene data show CDR1 as MNHEY and CDR2 as SVGAGI. In nucleotides, the CDR3 is TGTGCCAGCAGCTACGACAGGCGCCGCGACAATGAGCAGTTCTTC. Protein: CASSYDRRRDNEQFF.

CDR3 DNA sequence: TGTGCCAGCAGATTACAGGGGGCAAGGGGGACCCAGTACTTC. Residues: CASRLQGARGTQYF. The chain couples TRBV13 to TRBJ2-5; TRBD1 matches 9 bases. The CDR3 extends over 14 amino acids. CDR1 and CDR2 from the germline V gene are PRHDT and FYEKMQ (reference sequence). Germline trimming cut 6 bases from V and 7 bases from J; bases unmatched to any gene: 9.

J is TRBJ2-7 and V is TRBV9; 8 bases map to TRBD1. This CDR3 has 15 residues. The trim removed 3 bases at V and 3 bases at J, leaving 8 bases unmatched. Germline lookup yields CDR1 SGDLS and CDR2 YYNGEE. The CDR3 sequence: CASSGTPGGVYEQYF. DNA for the CDR3: TGTGCCAGCAGCGGAACTCCAGGGGGCGTCTACGAGCAGTACTTC.

The V gene is TRBV2, the J gene TRBJ1-4; 9 bases fit TRBD1. The CDR3 sequence is 15 residues long. Germline V gene data show CDR1 as SNHLY and CDR2 as FYNNEI. V trimming: 3 bases; J trimming: 7 bases; junction bases outside the gene matches: 6. The DNA of the CDR3 is TGTGCCAGCAGTGACCGGGGACAGGGAGCTGAAAAACTGTTTTTT. It encodes CASSDRGQGAEKLFF.

CDR3: CASSLVSYNEQFF. CDR3 nucleotide sequence: TGTGCCAGCAGCTTAGTGAGTTACAATGAGCAGTTCTTC. V is TRBV7-2 and J is TRBJ2-1; D ambiguous. Germline V gene sequence: CDR1 SGHTA, CDR2 FQGNSA. The CDR3 is 13 residues long. V shed 1 base and J shed 4 bases, with 5 bases lying between them.

The V call is TRBV27, the J call TRBJ2-4; the match to TRBD1 covers 9 bases. After removal of 2 bases from V and 6 bases from J, the junction contained 5 bases not matched to a gene. This CDR3 region has 15 residues. The germline CDR1 and CDR2 sequences are MNHEY and SMNVEV (reference sequence). CDR3 loop: CASSLRDRVRNIQYF. In DNA, the CDR3 is TGTGCCAGCAGTTTAAGGGACAGGGTTAGAAACATTCAGTACTTC.

The chain joins TRBV4-2 to TRBJ2-1; 7 nucleotides match TRBD1. This CDR3 has 15 amino acids. In germline, CDR1 is LGHNA, CDR2 YNFKEQ. After removal of 3 bases from V and 1 base from J, the junction contained 3 bases not matched to a gene. CDR3 sequence: CASSQDRRSYNEQFF. The CDR3 DNA is TGTGCCAGCAGCCAGGACAGGCGATCCTACAATGAGCAGTTCTTC.

V and J are TRBV5-5 and TRBJ2-1, with TRBD2 matching over 7 bases. Germline CDR1 reads SGHKS; CDR2 reads YYEKEE (reference sequence). The V and J ends lost 2 bases and 2 bases, in that order; junction bases with no gene match: 4. CDR3 length: 15 amino acids. In DNA form, the CDR3 reads TGTGCCAGCAGCTTCACTAGCGAGGCCTACAATGAGCAGTTCTTC. Protein: CASSFTSEAYNEQFF.

This chain joins TRBV9 and TRBJ2-3, with 10 nucleotides matching TRBD1. Looked up from germline, CDR1 is SGDLS and CDR2 is YYNGEE. Trimming took 1 base from V and 5 from J; bases not matched to a gene: 7. This CDR3 spans 16 amino acids. In nucleotides, the CDR3 is TGTGCCAGCAGCGTAATTGGTGGACAGGGGGTAGATACGCAGTATTTT. It specifies CASSVIGGQGVDTQYF.

This sequence joins TRBV7-9 and TRBJ2-3; D remains unclear. Germline V lookup: CDR1 SEHNR, CDR2 FQNEAQ (reference sequence). The CDR3 totals 17 residues. The V end was cut by 0 bases, the J end by 0 bases, with 13 bases between. CDR3 amino acids: CASSLALRHQSTDTQYF. The CDR3 coding sequence is TGTGCCAGCAGCTTAGCGCTACGACACCAAAGCACAGATACGCAGTATTTT.

Notes on this clone: Different DNA sequences within this sample yield the same CDR3. This chain joins TRBV19 and TRBJ1-4; perhaps TRBD1 as D (6 bases). CDR3 length: 14 amino acids. The V gene lost 3 bases and the J gene lost 8 bases, with 13 bases spanning the gap. CDR1 and CDR2 from the germline V gene are LNHDA and SQIVND (reference sequence). DNA for the CDR3: TGTGCCAGTAGTATGCGTCAGGGGAACGAAAAACTGTTTTTT. Protein product: CASSMRQGNEKLFF.